The clone carrying this T cell receptor beta chain has just a few counts. What it binds is not known. The source of the sample is a study of cytomegalovirus exposure and HLA in healthy donors. The wider study: From HLA-typed donors, an early data release held about 85 million unique TCRs.

The CDR3 consists of 14 residues. The germline V gene encodes CDR1 SGHNT and CDR2 YYREEE (reference sequence). A multiplex PCR was run with 60 Vbeta primers and 13 Jbeta primers. Clones were read by immunoSEQ multiplex PCR, and TCRdb kept only the in-frame ones, dropping some. Of over 130,000 clones listed, more than 60% were seen once; the top ten hold 5.5% to 7%. Study-level points and caveats: The study dropped some indistinguishable V segments, TRBV6-2 and TRBV6-3 among them. In an earlier analysis, about 87% or about 30%: the productive usage of most TCR beta V segments. Specificity of a few CMV-associated chains for CMV antigens was verified in vitro.

The J gene is TRBJ2-5, the V gene TRBV5-4; TRBD2 matches at 11 bases. The J call may be mistaken, given a closer DNA end match to TRBJ2-7. Material for sequencing was PBMCs. The TCR sequence derives from a woman aged 55-70 years in good health and CMV-seronegative. The CDR3 nucleotides read TGTGCCAGCAGTCTAGCGGGAGGCTCCTACGAGCAGTACTTC. Residues: CASSLAGGSYEQYF.